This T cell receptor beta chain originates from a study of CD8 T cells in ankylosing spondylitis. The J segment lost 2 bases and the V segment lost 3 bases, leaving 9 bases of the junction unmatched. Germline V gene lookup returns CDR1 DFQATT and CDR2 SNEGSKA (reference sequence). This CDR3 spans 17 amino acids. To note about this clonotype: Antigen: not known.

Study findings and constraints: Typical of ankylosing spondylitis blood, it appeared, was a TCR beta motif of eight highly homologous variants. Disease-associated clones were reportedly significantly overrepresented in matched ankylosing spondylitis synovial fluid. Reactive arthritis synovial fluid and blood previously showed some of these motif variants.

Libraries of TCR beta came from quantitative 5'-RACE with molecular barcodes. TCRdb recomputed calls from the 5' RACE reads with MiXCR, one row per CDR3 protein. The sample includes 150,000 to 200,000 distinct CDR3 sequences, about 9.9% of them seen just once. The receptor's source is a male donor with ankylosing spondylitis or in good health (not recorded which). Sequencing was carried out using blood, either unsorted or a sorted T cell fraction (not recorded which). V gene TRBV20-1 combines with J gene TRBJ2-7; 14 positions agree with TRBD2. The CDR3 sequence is CSARIPTSGREAYEQYF. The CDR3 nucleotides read TGCAGTGCTAGGATCCCGACTAGCGGGAGGGAGGCCTACGAGCAGTACTTC.